This T cell receptor (beta chain) was observed in a study of shared clonotypes between healthy human individuals (dated by TCRdb to the early 2020s). General notes on the study: A few men and a couple of women, aged 18 to 49 years, made up the cohort. Per donor, three plates each were used for CD4 naive and CD4 memory, two for CD8 naive, and one for CD8 memory. To estimate repertoire size and how much clonotypes are shared between individuals, the study performed deep sequencing of blood TCR repertoires from a handful of healthy adults. Libraries were prepared and TCR repertoires were sequenced by different laboratories using diverse techniques, in order to increase sequencing depth and limit assay-specific biases. Per donor, leukapheresis produced somewhere between about 0.9 and 9 billion PBMCs. The investigation overall reported the following: Sampling was restricted to blood, and TCR repertoires in tissue are likely to differ from TCR repertoires in blood. Naive subsets generally had larger estimated clonotype richness than memory subsets. Sharing across a few donors was observed for around 5% of naive CD4, over 3% of naive CD8, 2% to 2.5% of memory CD4, and about 0.39% of memory CD8 clonotypes. Compared with non-shared clonotypes, the clonotypes found in all four sorted-subset donors had higher generation probabilities. Pairwise subsampling led to the expectation that sequencing depth would affect the degree of clonotype sharing among donors. Rarefaction of sorted-subset datasets indicated incomplete sequencing despite the large sequencing depth. Because the study included only a small number of donors, the genetic and exposure-history diversity represented was limited.

CD8 naive samples were obtained by positive selection for CCR7 among CD45RO-negative cells, yielding a CD45RA+CCR7+ population from which TemRA cells were excluded. Healthy HIV-negative adults with no recently reported acute infections or vaccinations were included as donors. Only Caucasian adults living in Nashville, Tennessee, USA were represented among the donors. Blood was collected by leukapheresis, and PBMCs were isolated by Ficoll-Histopaque density gradient centrifugation and then cryopreserved in liquid nitrogen vapor phase. Analytical flow cytometry was used to check the purity and quantity of each magnetically sorted T cell population. Each sorted fraction had its genomic DNA isolated and then quantified by UV absorbance on a Nanodrop 2000c. Concerning this clone itself: Its cognate antigen has yet to be identified. No base qualities exist here, and no much larger clone lies one base off it.

Using the deep immunoSEQ assay, multiplex PCR amplified TCR CDR3 regions from genomic DNA. Genomic DNA extracted from each cell subset was distributed evenly over all wells of several immunoSEQ 96-well plates, and each plate served as one replicate. For sorted subsets, about 200 ng genomic DNA, equal to some 30,000 T cell genomes, was loaded into each replicate PCR. The purified libraries were quantified using a Qubit 3.0 fluorometer, sized with a Bioanalyzer 2100, and then quantified again using the KAPA Library Quantification kit. A separate single-read 150-cycle Illumina NextSeq 550 flow cell was used to sequence each immunoSEQ 96-well plate. The authors' pipeline ran thus. Because the immunoSEQ output included only junctional sequences and no quality scores, the filtering could not be the same as the filtering used for full-length reads. To assign V/J genes and CDR3, sequences were annotated against IMGT germline references using PyIR, a Python wrapper for IgBLAST v1.9. Reads were removed for weak V/J assignments (E-value above 1e-6), missing CDR3, stop codons, out-of-frame junctions, or ambiguous translated residues. V3J clonotypes were defined as sequences sharing the same inferred V gene, J gene, and CDR3 amino acid sequence. Percentage overlap between repertoires was computed as shared unique clonotypes divided by the size of the smaller repertoire. RTK rarefaction, the Chao1 estimator, and Recon v2.1 estimates of unobserved clonotypes were used to assess repertoire richness. Generation probabilities were computed with OLGA for all TCRbeta clonotypes obtained by the gDNA method from four donors. TCRdb took over this immuneACCESS table, retaining in-frame rearrangements with V and J assigned. Such tables are incomplete; in checked studies, under half of the missing clones stem from an unresolved V gene, and the remainder is unexplained. V, J and clone size were drawn from that table, and D and trimming were deduced from the DNA. The sample contains some 2.1 million clones, 85% to 95% of them found a single time. The ten largest clonotypes hold about 1.7% of the sample.

Sequencing input: naive CD8+ T cells from PBMCs. The cell subset or site label, read with the paper, signifies: CD45RA+CCR7+. The origin of this receptor is a young man in good health. Some clones in this sample may be carry-over from other donors' samples.

The base sequence is TGTGCCAGCAGTTTAAAAGGGTTCTCCTACGAGCAGTACTTC. Protein translation: CASSLKGFSYEQYF. The V and J genes are TRBV27 and TRBJ2-7, with no reliable assignment of the D segment. CDR1 and CDR2 are read off the germline V gene (reference sequence) as MNHEY and SMNVEV. From the cysteine up to the phenylalanine, the CDR3 has a length of 14 residues. Only the CDR3 DNA stays, 42 bases, in frame from base 1. At the junction V is shortened by 2 bases and J by 0 bases, with 8 bases in between.